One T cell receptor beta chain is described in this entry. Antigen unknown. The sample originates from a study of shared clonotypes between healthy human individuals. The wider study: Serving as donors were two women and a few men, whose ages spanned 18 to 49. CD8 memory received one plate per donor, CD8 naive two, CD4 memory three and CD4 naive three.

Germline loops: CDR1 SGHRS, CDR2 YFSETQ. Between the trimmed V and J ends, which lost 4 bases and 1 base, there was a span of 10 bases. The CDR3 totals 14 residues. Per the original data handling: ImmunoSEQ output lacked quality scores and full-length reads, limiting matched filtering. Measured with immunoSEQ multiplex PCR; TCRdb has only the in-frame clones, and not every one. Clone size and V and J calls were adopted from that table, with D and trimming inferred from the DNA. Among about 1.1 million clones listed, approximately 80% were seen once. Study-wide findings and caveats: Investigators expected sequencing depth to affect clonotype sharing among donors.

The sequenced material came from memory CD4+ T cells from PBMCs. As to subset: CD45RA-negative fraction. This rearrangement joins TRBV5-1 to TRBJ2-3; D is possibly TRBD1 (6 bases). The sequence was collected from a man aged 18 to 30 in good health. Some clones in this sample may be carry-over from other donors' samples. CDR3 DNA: TGCGCCAGCAGCCCGCGACAGGGCACAGATACGCAGTATTTT. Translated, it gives CASSPRQGTDTQYF.